This T cell receptor (beta chain) came from a study of T cells in tuberculosis. TCRdb's copy holds only in-frame clones and misses some; the assay was immunoSEQ multiplex PCR. In the table there are some 31,000 clones, 75% to 95% of which are singletons. Time point here: new active TB diagnosis, blood taken before or within 7 days of starting treatment. Sequencing was performed on PBMCs, taken at tuberculosis diagnosis. The receptor was derived from an adult with tuberculosis.

CDR3 residues: CASSLGTSTDTQYF. The CDR3 nucleotides read TGCGCCAGCAGCCTCGGGACTAGCACAGATACGCAGTATTTT. The chain is built from TRBV4-3 and TRBJ2-3; tentative D call: TRBD2 (6 bases). The CDR3 runs to 14 residues. V lost 4 bases and J 0 bases, leaving 8 bases between the germline ends. The V gene's germline CDR1 is LGHNA and CDR2 YSLEER.